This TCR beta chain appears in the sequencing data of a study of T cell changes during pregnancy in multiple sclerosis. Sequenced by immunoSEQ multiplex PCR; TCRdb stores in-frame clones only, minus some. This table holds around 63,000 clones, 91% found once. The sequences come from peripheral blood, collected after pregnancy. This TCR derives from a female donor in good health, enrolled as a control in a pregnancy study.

CDR3 DNA: TGTGCCAGCAGCTTGCGACAGAACTATGGCTACACCTTC. Translating gives CASSLRQNYGYTF. The J gene is TRBJ1-2, the V gene TRBV7-9; maybe TRBD1 (5 bases). Germline values: CDR1 SEHNR, CDR2 FQNEAQ (reference sequence). V dropped 3 bases and J dropped 2 bases, with 7 bases sitting between them. The CDR3 runs to 13 residues. Based on the CDR3 plus reference TRBV7-9 and TRBJ1-2, the full variable domain is DTGVSQNPRHKITKRGQNVTFRCDPISEHNRLYWYRQTLGQGPEFLTYFQNEAQLEKSRLLSDRFSAERPKGSFSTLEIQRTEQGDSAMYLCASSLRQNYGYTFGSGTRLTVV.